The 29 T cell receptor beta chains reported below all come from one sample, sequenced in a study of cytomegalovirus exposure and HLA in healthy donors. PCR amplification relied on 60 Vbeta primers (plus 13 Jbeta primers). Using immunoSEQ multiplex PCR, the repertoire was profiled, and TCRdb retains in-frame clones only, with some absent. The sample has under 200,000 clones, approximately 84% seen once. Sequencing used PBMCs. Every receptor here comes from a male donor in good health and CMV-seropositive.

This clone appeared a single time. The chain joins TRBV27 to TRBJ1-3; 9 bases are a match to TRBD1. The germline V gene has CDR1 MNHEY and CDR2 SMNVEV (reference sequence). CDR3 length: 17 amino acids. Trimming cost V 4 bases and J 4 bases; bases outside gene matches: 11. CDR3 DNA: TGTGCCAGCAGTTCCTCCGGGACAGGGAGTTTCGGAAACACCATATATTTT. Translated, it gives CASSSSGTGSFGNTIYF.

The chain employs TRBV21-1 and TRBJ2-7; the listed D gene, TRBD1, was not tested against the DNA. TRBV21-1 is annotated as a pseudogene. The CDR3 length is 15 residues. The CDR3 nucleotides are TGTGCCAGCAGCAAAGTGAAGTGCGAAGTTGGGCTGCAGTACTTC. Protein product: CASSKVKCEVGLQYF.

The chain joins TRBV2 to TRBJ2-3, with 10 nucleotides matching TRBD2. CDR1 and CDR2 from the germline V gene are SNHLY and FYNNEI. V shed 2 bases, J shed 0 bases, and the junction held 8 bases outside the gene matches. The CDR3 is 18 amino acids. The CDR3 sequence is CASSELAGVLWSTDTQYF. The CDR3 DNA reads TGTGCCAGCAGTGAACTAGCGGGAGTGTTGTGGAGCACAGATACGCAGTATTTT.

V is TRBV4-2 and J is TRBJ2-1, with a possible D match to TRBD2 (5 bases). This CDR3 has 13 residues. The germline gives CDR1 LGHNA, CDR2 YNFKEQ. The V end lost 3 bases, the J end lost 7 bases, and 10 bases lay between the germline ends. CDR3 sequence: CASSQLLGNEQFF. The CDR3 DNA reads TGTGCCAGCAGCCAGTTACTAGGTAATGAGCAGTTCTTC.

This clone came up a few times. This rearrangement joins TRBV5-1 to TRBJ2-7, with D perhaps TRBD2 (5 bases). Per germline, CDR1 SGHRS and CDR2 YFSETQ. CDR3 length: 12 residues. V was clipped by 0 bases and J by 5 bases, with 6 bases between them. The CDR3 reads CASSLVLDEQYF. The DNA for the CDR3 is TGCGCCAGCAGCTTGGTACTAGACGAGCAGTACTTC.

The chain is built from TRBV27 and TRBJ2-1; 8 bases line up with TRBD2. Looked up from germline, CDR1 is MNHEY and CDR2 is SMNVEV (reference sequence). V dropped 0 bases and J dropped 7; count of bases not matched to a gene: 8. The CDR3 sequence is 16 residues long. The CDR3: CASSLSIQREWNEQFF. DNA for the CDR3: TGTGCCAGCAGTTTATCTATCCAGCGGGAGTGGAATGAGCAGTTCTTC.

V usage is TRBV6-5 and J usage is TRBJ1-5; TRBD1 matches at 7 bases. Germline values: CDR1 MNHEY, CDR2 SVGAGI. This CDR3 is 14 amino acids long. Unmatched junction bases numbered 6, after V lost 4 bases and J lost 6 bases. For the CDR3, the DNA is TGTGCCAGCAGTTCAACAGGGGCGGTTCAGCCCCAGCATTTT. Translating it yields CASSSTGAVQPQHF.

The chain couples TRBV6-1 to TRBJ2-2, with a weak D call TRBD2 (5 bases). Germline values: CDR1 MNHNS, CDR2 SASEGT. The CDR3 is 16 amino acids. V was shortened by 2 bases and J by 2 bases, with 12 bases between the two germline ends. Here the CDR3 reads CASSEWASSNTGELFF. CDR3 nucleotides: TGTGCCAGCAGTGAATGGGCTAGCAGTAACACCGGGGAGCTGTTTTTT.

In DNA, the CDR3 is TGTGCCAGTAGTATTTGGGGGGCGGGAGAGGCCAAAAACATTCAGTACTTC. This codes for CASSIWGAGEAKNIQYF. The chain links TRBV19 to TRBJ2-4, with D tentatively TRBD2 (7 bases). Trimming shortened V by 3 bases and J by 1 base, and 16 bases separated the two germline ends. CDR1 LNHDA and CDR2 SQIVND come from the germline V gene (reference sequence). The CDR3 sequence is 17 residues long.

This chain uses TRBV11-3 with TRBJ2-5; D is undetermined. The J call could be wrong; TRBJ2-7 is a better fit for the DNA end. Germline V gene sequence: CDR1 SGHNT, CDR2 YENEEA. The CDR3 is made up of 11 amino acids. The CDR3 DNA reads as TGTGCCAGCAGCGACTCCTACGAGCAGTACTTC. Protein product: CASSDSYEQYF.

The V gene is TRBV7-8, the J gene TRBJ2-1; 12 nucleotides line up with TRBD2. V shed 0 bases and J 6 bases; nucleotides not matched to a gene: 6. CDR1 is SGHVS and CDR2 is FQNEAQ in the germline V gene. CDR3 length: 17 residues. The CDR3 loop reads CASSLAPRLAGVNEQFF. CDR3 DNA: TGTGCCAGCAGCTTAGCCCCCCGACTAGCGGGGGTCAATGAGCAGTTCTTC. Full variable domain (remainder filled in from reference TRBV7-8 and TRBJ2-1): GAGVSQSPRYKVAKRGQDVALRCDPISGHVSLFWYQQALGQGPEFLTYFQNEAQLDKSGLPSDRFFAERPEGSVSTLKIQRTQQEDSAVYLCASSLAPRLAGVNEQFFGPGTRLTVL.

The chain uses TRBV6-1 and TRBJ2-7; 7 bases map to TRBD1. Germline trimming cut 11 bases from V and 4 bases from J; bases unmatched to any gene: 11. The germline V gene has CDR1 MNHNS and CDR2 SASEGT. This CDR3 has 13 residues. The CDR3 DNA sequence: TGTGCCTGCTACCCGGGACAGCCATACGAGCAGTACTTC. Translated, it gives CACYPGQPYEQYF.

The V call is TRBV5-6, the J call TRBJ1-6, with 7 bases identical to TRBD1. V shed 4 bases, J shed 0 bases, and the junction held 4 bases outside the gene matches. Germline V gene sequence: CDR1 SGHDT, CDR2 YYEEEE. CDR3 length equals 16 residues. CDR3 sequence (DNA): TGTGCCAGCAGCGACCGGGACAGCTCCTATAATTCACCCCTCCACTTT. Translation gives CASSDRDSSYNSPLHF.

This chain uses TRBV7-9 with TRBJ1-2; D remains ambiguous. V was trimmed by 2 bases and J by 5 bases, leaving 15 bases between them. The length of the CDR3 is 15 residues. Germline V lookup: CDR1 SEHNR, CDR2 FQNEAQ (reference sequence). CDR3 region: CASSLSKQVLYGYTF. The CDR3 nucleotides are TGTGCCAGCAGCTTATCGAAGCAGGTCCTTTATGGCTACACCTTC.

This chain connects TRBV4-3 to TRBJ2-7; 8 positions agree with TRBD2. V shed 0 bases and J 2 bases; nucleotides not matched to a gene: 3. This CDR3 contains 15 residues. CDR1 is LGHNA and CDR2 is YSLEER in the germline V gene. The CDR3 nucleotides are TGCGCCAGCAGCCAAGATTATAGCGGGACCTACGAGCAGTACTTC. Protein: CASSQDYSGTYEQYF.

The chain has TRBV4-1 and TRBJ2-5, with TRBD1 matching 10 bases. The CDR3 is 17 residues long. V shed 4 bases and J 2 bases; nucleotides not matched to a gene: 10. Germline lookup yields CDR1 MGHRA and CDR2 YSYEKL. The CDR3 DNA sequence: TGCGCCAGCAGCCCTAACACGGACAGGGGGGATCAAGAGACCCAGTACTTC. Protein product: CASSPNTDRGDQETQYF.

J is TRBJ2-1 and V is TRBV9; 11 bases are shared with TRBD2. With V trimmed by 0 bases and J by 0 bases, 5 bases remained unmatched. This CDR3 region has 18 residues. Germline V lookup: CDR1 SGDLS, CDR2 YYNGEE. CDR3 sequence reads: CASSVVLAGAHSYNEQFF. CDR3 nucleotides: TGTGCCAGCAGCGTAGTACTAGCGGGAGCCCACTCCTACAATGAGCAGTTCTTC.

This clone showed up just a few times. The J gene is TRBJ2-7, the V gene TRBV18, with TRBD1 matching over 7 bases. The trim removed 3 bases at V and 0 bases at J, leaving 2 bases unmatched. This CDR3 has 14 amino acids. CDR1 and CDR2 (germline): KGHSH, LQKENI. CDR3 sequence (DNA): TGTGCCAGCTCACCGGGGACAGACTCCTACGAGCAGTACTTC. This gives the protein CASSPGTDSYEQYF.

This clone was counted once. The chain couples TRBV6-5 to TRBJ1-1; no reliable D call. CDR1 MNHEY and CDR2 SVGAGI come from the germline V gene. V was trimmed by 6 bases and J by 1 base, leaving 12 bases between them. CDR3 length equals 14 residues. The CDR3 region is CASSLDISNTEAFF. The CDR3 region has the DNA TGTGCCAGCAGCCTCGACATATCGAACACTGAAGCTTTCTTT.

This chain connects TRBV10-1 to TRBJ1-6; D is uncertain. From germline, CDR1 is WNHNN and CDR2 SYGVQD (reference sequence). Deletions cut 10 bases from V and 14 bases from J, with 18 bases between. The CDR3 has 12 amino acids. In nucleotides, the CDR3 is TGCGCCACCCATGGCAAGTGGAGGACCCTCCACTTT. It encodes CATHGKWRTLHF.

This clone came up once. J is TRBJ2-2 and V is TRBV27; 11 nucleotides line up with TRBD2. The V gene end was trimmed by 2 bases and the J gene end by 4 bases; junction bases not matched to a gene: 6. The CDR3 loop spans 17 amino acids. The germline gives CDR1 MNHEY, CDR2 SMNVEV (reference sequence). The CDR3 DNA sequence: TGTGCCAGCAGTTTAGGTAGCGGGAGGGCGGGCACCGGGGAGCTGTTTTTT. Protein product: CASSLGSGRAGTGELFF.

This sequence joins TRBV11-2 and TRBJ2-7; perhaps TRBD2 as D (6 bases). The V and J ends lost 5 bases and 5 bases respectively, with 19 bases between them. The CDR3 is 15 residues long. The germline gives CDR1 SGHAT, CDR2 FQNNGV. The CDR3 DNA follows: TGTGCCAGCAGCGGGGCAGGGCGAGCGGGCCACGAGCAGTACTTC. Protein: CASSGAGRAGHEQYF.

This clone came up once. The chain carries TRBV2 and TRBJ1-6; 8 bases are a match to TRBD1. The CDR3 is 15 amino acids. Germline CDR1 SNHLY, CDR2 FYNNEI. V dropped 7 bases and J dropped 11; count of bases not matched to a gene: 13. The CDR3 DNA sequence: TGTGCCAGCAATCACAGGGGGACTAACGCGCCACCCCTCCACTTT. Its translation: CASNHRGTNAPPLHF.

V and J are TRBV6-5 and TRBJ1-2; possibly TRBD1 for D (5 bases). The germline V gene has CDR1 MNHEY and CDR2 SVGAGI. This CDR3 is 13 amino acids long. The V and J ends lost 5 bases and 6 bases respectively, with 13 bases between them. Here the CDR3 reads CASSPQGSHGYTF. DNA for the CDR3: TGTGCCAGCAGTCCGCAGGGATCACATGGCTACACCTTC.

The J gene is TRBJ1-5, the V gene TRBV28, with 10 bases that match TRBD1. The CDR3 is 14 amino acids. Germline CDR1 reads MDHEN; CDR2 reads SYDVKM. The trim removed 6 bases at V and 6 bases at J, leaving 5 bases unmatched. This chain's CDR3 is CASSSGTGAQPQHF. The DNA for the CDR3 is TGTGCCAGCAGCTCCGGGACAGGGGCTCAGCCCCAGCATTTT.

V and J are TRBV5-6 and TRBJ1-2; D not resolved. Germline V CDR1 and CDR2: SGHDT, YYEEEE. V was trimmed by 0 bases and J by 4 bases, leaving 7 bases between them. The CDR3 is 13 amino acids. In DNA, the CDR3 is TGTGCCAGCAGCTTGGACAGACCCTATGGCTACACCTTC. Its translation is CASSLDRPYGYTF. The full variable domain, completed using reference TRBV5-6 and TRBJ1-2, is DAGVTQSPTHLIKTRGQQVTLRCSPKSGHDTVSWYQQALGQGPQFIFQYYEEEERQRGNFPDRFSGHQFPNYSSELNVNALLLGDSALYLCASSLDRPYGYTFGSGTRLTVV.

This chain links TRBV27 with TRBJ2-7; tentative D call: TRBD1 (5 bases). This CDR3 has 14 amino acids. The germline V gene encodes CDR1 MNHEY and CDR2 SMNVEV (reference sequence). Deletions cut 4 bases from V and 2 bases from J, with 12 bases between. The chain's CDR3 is CASSSTGLTYEQYF. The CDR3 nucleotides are TGTGCCAGCAGTTCTACAGGTTTAACCTACGAGCAGTACTTC.

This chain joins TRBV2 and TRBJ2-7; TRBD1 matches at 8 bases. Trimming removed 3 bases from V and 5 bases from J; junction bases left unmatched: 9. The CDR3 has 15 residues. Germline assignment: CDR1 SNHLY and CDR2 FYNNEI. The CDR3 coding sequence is TGTGCCAGCAGTGAGCAACTGGACAGGGTGAACGAGCAGTACTTC. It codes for CASSEQLDRVNEQYF. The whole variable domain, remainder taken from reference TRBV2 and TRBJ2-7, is EPEVTQTPSHQVTQMGQEVILRCVPISNHLYFYWYRQILGQKVEFLVSFYNNEISEKSEIFDDQFSVERPDGSNFTLKIRSTKLEDSAMYFCASSEQLDRVNEQYFGPGTRLTVT.

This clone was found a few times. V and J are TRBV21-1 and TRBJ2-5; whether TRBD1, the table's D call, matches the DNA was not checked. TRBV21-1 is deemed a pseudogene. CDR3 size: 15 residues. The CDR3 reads CASSKQGHLTETQYF. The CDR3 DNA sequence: TGTGCCAGCAGCAAACAGGGTCACCTCACAGAGACCCAGTACTTC.